The present entry profiles one TCR beta chain with its context. Antigen unknown. At one boundary the junction diverges from the germline segment, which might be a read error. The sample is drawn from a study of T cell repertoires in cytomegalovirus infection. Overall study context: Public signatures in TCR beta pointed to CMV infection and matching HLA type. Study conclusions and caveats: Identification of carriers of CMV plus the relevant HLA was achieved through cumulative public TCR beta family frequency. HLA-C-restricted CMV clonotypes gave the most frequent clonotype in two of eight donors.

TCRdb reprocessed the reads with MiXCR, giving one entry per CDR3 protein. The table lists under 200,000 distinct CDR3 sequences, 8% to 10% of them singletons. The germline V gene encodes CDR1 SNHLY and CDR2 FYNNEI. The length of the CDR3 is 13 residues. V usage is TRBV2 and J usage is TRBJ1-2; weak D call: TRBD1 (5 bases). The sample consisted of PBMCs. This clonotype was obtained from a human donor in good health (CMV status not recorded). Some clones in this sample may be carry-over from other donors' samples. The CDR3 protein is CASSEQGAYVYTF. The CDR3 nucleotides read TGTGCCAGCAGTGAGCAGGGCGCCTATGTCTACACCTTC.